Presented here are 15 T cell receptor beta chains from one specimen sequenced in a study of tumor-infiltrating lymphocytes in primary liver carcinoma. Production of TCR beta cDNA used roughly 0.55 ug total RNA together with a constant-region primer. What produced the TCR beta libraries was three nested multiplex PCR rounds using slightly modified ARM-PCR. Two initial PCR rounds of roughly 10 cycles each paired TRBV1-TRBV30 forward primers with a C-beta reverse primer. Each CDR3 protein is one row after TCRdb ran MiXCR on the multiplex PCR reads. The sample yields 30,000 to 40,000 distinct CDR3 sequences, over 65% seen once. From unsorted bulk tissue weighing about 20-31 mg, DNA and RNA were co-extracted. Material: liver tumor tissue from sampling region 4. Stated subset: tumor region T4, right-lateral pole. Source of these receptors: a man aged 40-55 years with primary liver carcinoma and hepatitis B virus infection.

The chain combines TRBV5-1 with TRBJ2-1, with 7 bases fitting TRBD2. V lost 6 bases to trimming and J lost 8 bases; unmatched junction nucleotides: 20. The V gene's germline CDR1 is SGHRS and CDR2 YFSETQ. There are 17 residues in the CDR3. CDR3 protein: CASNHGGSGIHVDEQFF. CDR3 DNA sequence: TGCGCCAGCAACCACGGAGGAAGCGGGATTCATGTTGATGAGCAGTTCTTC.

Points on this clonotype: The conserved closing phenylalanine or tryptophan is absent in this CDR3, likely reflecting a read error. J is TRBJ2-6 and V is TRBV6-6; weak D call: TRBD1 (5 bases). The germline V gene encodes CDR1 MNHNY and CDR2 SVGAGI (reference sequence). The CDR3 runs 15 residues. The chain's CDR3 is CASLRSASGAKVLTL. The CDR3 nucleotides read TGTGCCAGCCTTAGATCAGCCTCTGGGGCCAAGGTCCTGACTCTC.

This chain links TRBV11-2 with TRBJ2-3; 11 bases are a match to TRBD2. Germline CDR1 is SGHAT and CDR2 is FQNNGV. This CDR3 is 15 amino acids long. The CDR3 DNA reads as TGTGCTAACAGCTTAGGGCGACTAGCGGGGGATACGCAGTATTTT. This translates into CANSLGRLAGDTQYF.

As regards this clonotype: One end of the junction varies from germline; a read error may be responsible. This rearrangement joins TRBV5-4 to TRBJ2-3, with 8 bases identical to TRBD2. The germline CDR1 and CDR2 sequences are SGHNT and YYREEE (reference sequence). The length of the CDR3 is 16 residues. As DNA, the CDR3 is TGTGTCAGCAGCTTGGAGGGTAGCGGGGTCACAGATACGCAGTATTTT. This codes for CVSSLEGSGVTDTQYF. Using reference TRBV5-4 and TRBJ2-3 for the parts outside the CDR3, the full variable domain is ETGVTQSPTHLIKTRGQQVTLRCSSQSGHNTVSWYQQALGQGPQFIFQYYREEENGRGNFPPRFSGLQFPNYSSELNVNALELDDSALYLCVSSLEGSGVTDTQYFGPGTRLTVL.

V usage is TRBV11-2 and J usage is TRBJ2-5; the match to TRBD2 covers 10 bases. In germline, CDR1 is SGHAT, CDR2 FQNNGV. CDR3 size: 17 residues. The V gene end was trimmed by 2 bases and the J gene end by 5 bases; junction bases not matched to a gene: 11. The CDR3 spells CASSLRLAGDSSETQYF. As DNA, the CDR3 is TGTGCCAGCAGCTTAAGACTAGCGGGTGACTCGAGCGAGACCCAGTACTTC. The full variable domain, with the rest looked up from reference TRBV11-2 and TRBJ2-5, is EAGVAQSPRYKIIEKRQSVAFWCNPISGHATLYWYQQILGQGPKLLIQFQNNGVVDDSQLPKDRFSAERLKGVDSTLKIQPAKLEDSAVYLCASSLRLAGDSSETQYFGPGTRLLVL.

As concerns this clonotype: One end of the junction is discordant with germline, which a read error may explain. This chain connects TRBV5-1 to TRBJ2-1, with 11 bases lining up with TRBD2. The CDR3 has 14 residues. Germline CDR1 is SGHRS and CDR2 is YFSETQ. DNA for the CDR3: TGCACCAGCTCTCTTCTAGCGGGAGGTTATGGGCAGTTCTTC. As protein: CTSSLLAGGYGQFF.

The genes are TRBV5-1 and TRBJ1-4, with D maybe TRBD1 (5 bases). Germline V gene sequence: CDR1 SGHRS, CDR2 YFSETQ. This CDR3 comprises 15 residues. Trimming took 6 bases from V and 5 from J, leaving 17 bases between them. The CDR3 loop reads CASISHGGPNEKLFF. CDR3 coding DNA: TGCGCCAGCATATCTCACGGGGGACCCAATGAAAAACTGTTTTTT.

Comments on this clonotype: This may arise from a read error, as a much more abundant clone is one base away. V gene TRBV28 combines with J gene TRBJ2-1; TRBD2 matches 8 bases. This CDR3 contains 15 residues. Germline CDR1 MDHEN, CDR2 SYDVKM. Losses at the gene ends were 6 bases for V and 5 bases for J; bases not matched to a gene: 9. The CDR3, as DNA: TGTGCCAGCAGCCCCTTGACTAGCGCCAACAATGAGCAGTTCTTC. Translating gives CASSPLTSANNEQFF.

V and J are TRBV6-2 or TRBV6-3 and TRBJ1-1; tentative D call: TRBD1 (6 bases). The V end was cut by 11 bases, the J end by 2 bases, with 9 bases between. There are 11 residues in the CDR3. The germline CDR1 and CDR2 sequences are MNHEY and SVGEGT. CDR3 residues: CAGTRNTEAFF. DNA of the CDR3: TGTGCCGGGACACGTAACACTGAAGCTTTCTTT.

On this clonotype itself: Because it lacks the conserved phenylalanine or tryptophan at the end, this CDR3 is likely a read error. The CDR3 loop is CTSRPPGQGNIQYI. DNA for the CDR3: TGTACCAGCAGACCTCCGGGACAGGGAAACATTCAGTACATC. The chain recombines TRBV28 with TRBJ2-4; 9 bases align to TRBD1. This CDR3 has 14 amino acids. The germline V gene has CDR1 MDHEN and CDR2 SYDVKM.

Turning to this clonotype: The conserved final phenylalanine or tryptophan is absent from the CDR3, which likely points to a read error. J is TRBJ2-7 and V is TRBV11-2; no clear D. CDR1 is SGHAT, CDR2 FQNNGV, per germline. Trimming removed 5 bases at V and 8 bases at J, with 16 bases between. The CDR3 sequence is 13 residues long. CDR3 in amino acids: CASSVSERVQQYL. CDR3 sequence (DNA): TGTGCCAGCAGCGTAAGTGAGCGTGTCCAGCAGTACCTC.

The chain carries TRBV5-1 and TRBJ1-2; 7 bases align to TRBD1. Germline lookup yields CDR1 SGHRS and CDR2 YFSETQ. CDR3 length: 13 amino acids. J was trimmed by 5 bases and V by 9 bases; bases with no gene match: 10. The CDR3 DNA reads as TGCGCCATCACCACCCGGGACAGTTATGGCTACACCTTC. Amino acids: CAITTRDSYGYTF.

With regard to this clonotype: One end of the junction does not line up with germline, which may come from a read error. The chain joins TRBV7-2 to TRBJ2-2, with D perhaps assigned TRBD1 or TRBD2 (6 bases each). This CDR3 has 16 amino acids. The V gene's germline CDR1 is SGHTA and CDR2 FQGNSA. The CDR3 region is CASSLRGPTNTRELFF. DNA of the CDR3: TGTGCCAGCAGCCTCCGGGGGCCGACGAACACCCGGGAGCTGTTTTTT.

Of note for this clonotype: A read error may be the cause here, since a much bigger clone is one base away. The chain recombines TRBV19 with TRBJ2-1; D remains unclear. Germline lookup yields CDR1 LNHDA and CDR2 SQIVND (reference sequence). This CDR3 is 12 amino acids long. The CDR3 DNA reads TGTACCAGTAGTATTCGGTTTAATGAGCAGTTCTTC. It specifies CTSSIRFNEQFF.

Comments on this clonotype: The germline gene is not matched at one end of the junction; a read error may be the cause. The chain uses TRBV5-1 and TRBJ1-1; perhaps TRBD1 as D (6 bases). Germline CDR1 reads SGHRS; CDR2 reads YFSETQ. CDR3 length: 15 amino acids. In DNA form, the CDR3 reads TGCGCCAGTAGCTTGGATAATCCGGGGGGCACTGAAGCTTTATTT. Its translation is CASSLDNPGGTEALF.